One and the same sample provided the 22 T cell receptor beta chains below, sequenced in a study of shared clonotypes between healthy human individuals. Clones were sequenced by immunoSEQ multiplex PCR, and TCRdb holds only the in-frame ones, with some missing. The repertoire consists of approximately 980,000 clones, with 76% occurring once and the leading ten covering roughly 1.5%. Sequencing was performed on memory CD4+ T cells sorted from blood. The sample's subset: CD45RA-negative fraction. These receptors originate from a man aged 18 to 35 in good health.

Comments on this clone: Other nucleotide sequences in the sample specify the same CDR3. The chain has TRBV7-9 and TRBJ1-2, with D unresolved. Per germline, CDR1 SEHNR and CDR2 FQNEAQ (reference sequence). V was shortened by 5 bases and J by 2 bases, with 9 bases between the two germline ends. This CDR3 comprises 13 residues. The CDR3 bases are TGTGCCAGCAGCCCGCGGGGAAACTATGGCTACACCTTC. It is translated as CASSPRGNYGYTF.

This clone has a handful of counts. The CDR3 nucleotides read TGTGCCAGCAGCGCACAGGTTTCATCCTACAATGAGCAGTTCTTC. Encoded protein: CASSAQVSSYNEQFF. This chain connects TRBV9 to TRBJ2-1, with D perhaps matching TRBD1 (5 bases). The V end was cut by 3 bases, the J end by 1 base, with 11 bases between. This CDR3 has 15 amino acids. Germline CDR1 and CDR2: SGDLS and YYNGEE.

The rearrangement links TRBV5-4 to TRBJ2-5; 10 positions match TRBD2. After removal of 1 base from V and 4 bases from J, the junction contained 7 bases not matched to a gene. Germline V gene data show CDR1 as SGHNT and CDR2 as YYREEE (reference sequence). The CDR3 is 16 amino acids. The chain's CDR3 is CASSLFERGGRETQYF. For the CDR3, the DNA is TGTGCCAGCAGCTTGTTTGAGCGGGGGGGCCGAGAGACCCAGTACTTC. The full variable domain, completed using reference TRBV5-4 and TRBJ2-5, is ETGVTQSPTHLIKTRGQQVTLRCSSQSGHNTVSWYQQALGQGPQFIFQYYREEENGRGNFPPRFSGLQFPNYSSELNVNALELDDSALYLCASSLFERGGRETQYFGPGTRLLVL.

The rearrangement joins TRBV4-1 to TRBJ2-2; D may be TRBD1 (5 bases). The CDR3 contains 16 residues. Germline values: CDR1 MGHRA, CDR2 YSYEKL. V was shortened by 0 bases and J by 2 bases, with 10 bases between the two germline ends. CDR3 sequence reads: CASSQEAGINTGELFF. For the CDR3, the DNA is TGCGCCAGCAGCCAAGAGGCAGGGATAAACACCGGGGAGCTGTTTTTT.

The rearrangement uses TRBV21-1 and TRBJ1-5. TRBV21-1 counts as a pseudogene. The CDR3 is made up of 15 amino acids. This CDR3 is CASRGTVNSNQPQHF. CDR3 bases: TGTGCCAGCAGAGGGACGGTAAATAGCAATCAGCCCCAGCATTTT.

As for this clone: The same CDR3 also results from other DNA sequences found in this sample. The chain employs TRBV7-2 and TRBJ1-2; D gene unclear. V shed 3 bases and J shed 7 bases, with 15 bases lying between them. The CDR3 has 14 amino acids. Per the germline V gene, CDR1 is SGHTA and CDR2 is FQGNSA. For the CDR3, the DNA is TGTGCCAGCAGCTTGGGTGGGCTCCTCGGTGGCTACACCTTC. Translation: CASSLGGLLGGYTF.

The rearrangement uses TRBV18 and TRBJ2-6; TRBD1 might be the D (5 bases). Germline CDR1 and CDR2: KGHSH and LQKENI. The germline V and J ends were trimmed by 4 bases and 0 bases, with 7 bases remaining between them. This CDR3 contains 15 residues. This CDR3 reads CASSRQNSGANVLTF. CDR3 DNA sequence: TGTGCCAGCTCACGACAGAACTCTGGGGCCAACGTCCTGACTTTC.

J is TRBJ2-3 and V is TRBV28, with D unresolved. In germline, CDR1 is MDHEN, CDR2 SYDVKM. The CDR3 extends over 17 amino acids. Trimming took 6 bases from V and 0 from J, leaving 19 bases between them. CDR3 nucleotides: TGTGCCAGCAGGGGCAGTCAGGTCCTTACTAGCACAGATACGCAGTATTTT. Residues: CASRGSQVLTSTDTQYF. The full variable domain, with the rest looked up from reference TRBV28 and TRBJ2-3, is DVKVTQSSRYLVKRTGEKVFLECVQDMDHENMFWYRQDPGLGLRLIYFSYDVKMKEKGDIPEGYSVSREKKERFSLILESASTNQTSMYLCASRGSQVLTSTDTQYFGPGTRLTVL.

The chain employs TRBV7-9 and TRBJ1-6; D is undetermined. The CDR3 runs 13 residues. The germline CDR1 and CDR2 sequences are SEHNR and FQNEAQ (reference sequence). Deletions cut 5 bases from V and 9 bases from J, with 11 bases between. The CDR3 region is CASSHGEGSPLHF. CDR3 nucleotides: TGTGCCAGCAGCCACGGCGAGGGTTCACCCCTCCACTTT.

The chain couples TRBV5-1 to TRBJ1-1; D is unclear. The germline V gene encodes CDR1 SGHRS and CDR2 YFSETQ. Trimming took 10 bases from V and 0 from J, leaving 10 bases between them. The CDR3 consists of 12 residues. CDR3 nucleotide sequence: TGCGCCTGTTCGGACGTGAACACTGAAGCTTTCTTT. This encodes CACSDVNTEAFF.

V is TRBV7-2 and J is TRBJ1-2, with a weak D call TRBD1 (5 bases). Trimming removed 2 bases from V and 6 bases from J, with 10 bases in between. The CDR3 runs 13 residues. The germline V gene has CDR1 SGHTA and CDR2 FQGNSA. The CDR3 nucleotides read TGTGCCAGCAGCTTATTGAGAGGGGATGGCTACACCTTC. Translating it yields CASSLLRGDGYTF.

The chain is built from TRBV5-6 and TRBJ2-7, with TRBD2 matching over 9 bases. Per germline, CDR1 SGHDT and CDR2 YYEEEE. V lost 7 bases, J lost 0 bases, and 5 bases stayed unmatched. CDR3 length equals 14 residues. This CDR3 reads CASLAGAPSYEQYF. The CDR3 region has the DNA TGTGCCAGCTTAGCGGGAGCCCCCTCCTACGAGCAGTACTTC.

The chain has TRBV30 and TRBJ2-5; D perhaps matches TRBD1 (6 bases). Trimming left V 7 bases short and J 4 bases short, with 16 bases between. The CDR3 loop spans 13 amino acids. Germline V gives CDR1 GTSNPN, CDR2 SVGIG (reference sequence). The CDR3 DNA reads TGTGCCTCAAGTTATGCAGGGGCAGAGACCCAGTACTTC. Residues: CASSYAGAETQYF. Combining the CDR3 with reference TRBV30 and TRBJ2-5 gives the whole variable domain SQTIHQWPATLVQPVGSPLSLECTVEGTSNPNLYWYRQAAGRGLQLLFYSVGIGQISSEVPQNLSASRPQDRQFILSSKKLLLSDSGFYLCASSYAGAETQYFGPGTRLLVL.

The J gene is TRBJ2-1, the V gene TRBV6-1; 9 bases align to TRBD2. The CDR3 spans 15 residues. J lost 5 bases, V lost 1 base, and 3 bases had no gene match. The germline gives CDR1 MNHNS, CDR2 SASEGT. DNA of the CDR3: TGTGCCAGCAGTGAAGGGCTAGCGGGGAACAATGAGCAGTTCTTC. Protein product: CASSEGLAGNNEQFF.

V gene TRBV5-1 combines with J gene TRBJ1-1; D possibly corresponds to TRBD1 (5 bases). The V end was cut by 5 bases, the J end by 3 bases, with 14 bases between. Germline lookup yields CDR1 SGHRS and CDR2 YFSETQ. The CDR3 is made up of 14 amino acids. CDR3 protein: CASRGLPSDTEAFF. The DNA for the CDR3 is TGCGCCAGCAGGGGGCTCCCCTCGGACACTGAAGCTTTCTTT.

In DNA form, the CDR3 reads TGCGCCAGCAGCTTGTACGGGGGCGGTACCGGGGAGCTGTTTTTT. The encoded protein is CASSLYGGGTGELFF. This rearrangement joins TRBV5-1 to TRBJ2-2, with D possibly called TRBD1 or TRBD2 (6 bases each). The CDR3 is 15 residues long. V was cut by 1 base and J by 5 bases, with 12 bases left in between. CDR1 is SGHRS, CDR2 YFSETQ, per germline.

The rearrangement joins TRBV19 to TRBJ2-1; tentative D call: TRBD1 (5 bases). The CDR3 spans 11 residues. The V and J ends lost 7 bases and 11 bases respectively, with 12 bases between them. CDR1 is LNHDA and CDR2 is SQIVND in the germline V gene (reference sequence). CDR3 sequence (DNA): TGTGCCAGTAAAAACAGGTATCAGCAGTTCTTC. It codes for CASKNRYQQFF.

The table lists this clone with a count of one. The chain combines TRBV5-4 with TRBJ1-2; tentatively, D is TRBD1 (5 bases). V lost 0 bases, J lost 0 bases, and 9 bases lay in between. The V gene's germline CDR1 is SGHNT and CDR2 YYREEE (reference sequence). This CDR3 contains 15 residues. The CDR3 protein is CASSLGGLPNYGYTF. Here the CDR3 DNA reads TGTGCCAGCAGCTTGGGGGGCCTGCCTAACTATGGCTACACCTTC. The full variable domain, its missing parts supplied by reference TRBV5-4 and TRBJ1-2, is ETGVTQSPTHLIKTRGQQVTLRCSSQSGHNTVSWYQQALGQGPQFIFQYYREEENGRGNFPPRFSGLQFPNYSSELNVNALELDDSALYLCASSLGGLPNYGYTFGSGTRLTVV.

This rearrangement joins TRBV10-3 to TRBJ1-6; a possible D gene is TRBD1 (6 bases). CDR3 size: 15 residues. Trimming shortened V by 3 bases and J by 8 bases, and 14 bases separated the two germline ends. Germline V gene lookup returns CDR1 ENHRY and CDR2 SYGVKD. The CDR3 here is CAISDGGGRHSPLHF. Here the CDR3 DNA reads TGTGCCATCAGTGATGGGGGCGGGAGACATTCACCCCTCCACTTT.

The V and J genes are TRBV30 and TRBJ2-3, with D tentatively TRBD1 (5 bases). The CDR3 contains 12 residues. CDR1 is GTSNPN, CDR2 SVGIG, per germline (reference sequence). V lost 5 bases and J lost 3, with 9 bases in between. CDR3 coding DNA: TGTGCCTGGGGACAAGATACAGATACGCAGTATTTT. It is translated as CAWGQDTDTQYF.

This clone has just a few counts. The chain joins TRBV18 to TRBJ2-3; D is unclear. Germline assignment: CDR1 KGHSH and CDR2 LQKENI. Between the trimmed V and J ends, which lost 10 bases and 6 bases, there was a span of 23 bases. The CDR3 has 15 residues. The CDR3 loop is CATTPRPPLADTQYF. The CDR3 nucleotides are TGTGCCACAACACCACGGCCCCCACTGGCGGATACGCAGTATTTT.

This chain uses TRBV27 with TRBJ1-2; 9 nucleotides agree with TRBD1. Per germline, CDR1 MNHEY and CDR2 SMNVEV (reference sequence). This CDR3 comprises 13 residues. V was clipped by 3 bases and J by 9 bases; unmatched bases: 5. As DNA, the CDR3 is TGTGCCAGCAGTTTCCGGGACAGGGCGAGCTACACCTTC. Protein sequence: CASSFRDRASYTF.